The source of this T cell receptor (beta chain) is a study of T cells expressing NK-cell markers. About the research overall: Within the sequenced cohort of eight donors, seven exhibited HCMV seropositivity and one was seronegative.

The CDR3 loop spans 13 amino acids. The germline V gene encodes CDR1 SQVTM and CDR2 ANQGSEA. Broader study findings: The CD3+CD56-NKG2C+ fraction was also led by these clonotypes in several donors. In roughly 6 donors, dominant CD3+CD56+NKG2C+ clones formed roughly 1.0-7.5% of CD8+ cells.

To note about this clonotype: Antigen unknown.

For TCR beta, cDNA was produced by 5'RACE template switching with UMIs. TCRdb reworked the 5' RACE reads into one entry per CDR3 protein, no DNA. The sample yields some 140,000 distinct CDR3 sequences, of which the top ten take up 37%. The clonotype comes from a woman between 45 and 65 years old in good health. Material for sequencing was blood T cells: a sorted CD56 or NKG2C T cell subset, CD4+ or CD8+ T cells, or bulk PBMC T cells (not recorded which). The chain carries TRBV29-1 and TRBJ1-1; the TRBD1 assignment by TCRdb is unverifiable without DNA. The CDR3 region is CSVDRGQGTEAFF.